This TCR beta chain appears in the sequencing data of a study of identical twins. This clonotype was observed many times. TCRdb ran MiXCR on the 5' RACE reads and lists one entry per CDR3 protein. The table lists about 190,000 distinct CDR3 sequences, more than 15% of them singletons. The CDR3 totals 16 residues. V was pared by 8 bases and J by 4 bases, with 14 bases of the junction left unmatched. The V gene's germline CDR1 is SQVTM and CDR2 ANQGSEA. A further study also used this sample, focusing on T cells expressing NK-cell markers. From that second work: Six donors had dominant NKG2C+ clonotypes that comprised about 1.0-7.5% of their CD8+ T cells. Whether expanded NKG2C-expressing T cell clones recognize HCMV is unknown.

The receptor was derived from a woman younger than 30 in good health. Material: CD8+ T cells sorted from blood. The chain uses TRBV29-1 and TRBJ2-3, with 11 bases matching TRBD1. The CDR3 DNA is TGCAGCCCCATAGTAAAGGGGGGACAGGGGGCAGATACGCAGTATTTT. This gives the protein CSPIVKGGQGADTQYF.